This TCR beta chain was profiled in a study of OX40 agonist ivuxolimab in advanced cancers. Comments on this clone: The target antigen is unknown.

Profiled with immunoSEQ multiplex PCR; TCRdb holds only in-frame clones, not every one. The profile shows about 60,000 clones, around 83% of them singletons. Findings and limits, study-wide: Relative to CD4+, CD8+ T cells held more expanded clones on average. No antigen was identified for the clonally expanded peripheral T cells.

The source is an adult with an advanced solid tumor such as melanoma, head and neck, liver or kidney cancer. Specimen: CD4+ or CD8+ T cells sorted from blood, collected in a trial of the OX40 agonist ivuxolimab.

The CDR3 loop reads CASGWGSYNEQFF. In DNA form, the CDR3 reads TGTGCCAGTGGCTGGGGCTCCTACAATGAGCAGTTCTTC. The chain carries TRBV6-5 and TRBJ2-1, with no clear D. The V end was cut by 9 bases, the J end by 0 bases, with 9 bases between. Germline V gene data show CDR1 as MNHEY and CDR2 as SVGAGI. This CDR3 is 13 amino acids long.